A single TCR beta chain is shown here with its context. What it recognizes is unknown. Uncontrolled infection, other autoimmune disease, pregnancy or lactation disqualified patients from enrolment. Thyroid ultrasound and orbital computed tomography, with clinical symptoms and serum thyroxine and TRAb, informed diagnoses. The data were obtained in a study of T cells in Graves' hyperthyroidism and ophthalmopathy. General study results and limits: Researchers found most expanded thyroid clonotypes above 0.001 in blood as well.

Amplification of TCR beta CDR3 regions was performed using RNA transcripts as template. HTBI primers were employed in a first-round RT-PCR of the TCR CDR3. TCRdb re-derived calls from the multiplex PCR reads in MiXCR, one entry per CDR3 protein. The table shows 300,000 to 350,000 distinct CDR3 sequences, with over 20% occurring only once. Germline CDR1 and CDR2: GTSNPN and SVGIG (reference sequence). The V and J ends lost 4 bases and 9 bases respectively, with 9 bases between them. The CDR3 has 10 amino acids. This TCR was recovered from a woman aged 45-65 years with Graves' hyperthyroidism. Input material: blood. The chain carries TRBV30 and TRBJ2-5; D uncertain. The CDR3 region is CAWNQQPQYF. The DNA for the CDR3 is TGTGCCTGGAATCAACAGCCCCAGTACTTC. Combining the CDR3 with reference TRBV30 and TRBJ2-5 gives the whole variable domain SQTIHQWPATLVQPVGSPLSLECTVEGTSNPNLYWYRQAAGRGLQLLFYSVGIGQISSEVPQNLSASRPQDRQFILSSKKLLLSDSGFYLCAWNQQPQYFGPGTRLLVL.